Below are 23 T cell receptor beta chains sequenced from a single sample in a study of T cells in Graves' hyperthyroidism and ophthalmopathy. Amplified TCR beta CDR3 regions came from RNA transcripts. When the TCR CDR3 underwent first-round RT-PCR, the HTBI primer set was used. TCRdb recomputed calls from the multiplex PCR reads with MiXCR, one row per CDR3 protein. The table records approximately 640,000 distinct CDR3 sequences, around a sixth of them present only once. What was sequenced was blood. These receptor sequences come from a man aged 50-60 years with Graves' hyperthyroidism.

In its sample, this clonotype was seen a few times. V is TRBV28 and J is TRBJ2-5; weak D call: TRBD1 (5 bases). Trimming removed 3 bases at V and 11 bases at J, with 10 bases between. This CDR3 is built from 11 residues. Germline V gene lookup returns CDR1 MDHEN and CDR2 SYDVKM. The CDR3 DNA is TGTGCCAGCAGTTTTTCCCAGGGACAGTACTTC. Translation gives CASSFSQGQYF.

This clonotype was seen at least ten times. This sequence joins TRBV12-3 or TRBV12-4 and TRBJ2-1; D is perhaps TRBD2 (5 bases). CDR3 length equals 19 residues. The V end was cut by 5 bases, the J end by 0 bases, with 23 bases between. The DNA for the CDR3 is TGTGCCAGCAGTCAACCGTCGGGAATAGCGCGGAGCTCCTACAATGAGCAGTTCTTC. Encoded protein: CASSQPSGIARSSYNEQFF.

This clonotype occurred many times. V and J are TRBV2 and TRBJ1-6; 8 bases align to TRBD1. J was trimmed by 6 bases and V by 6 bases; bases with no gene match: 4. This CDR3 is built from 14 residues. Germline-derived CDR1 and CDR2 are SNHLY and FYNNEI. This CDR3 reads CASRTGDSNSPLHF. The CDR3, as DNA: TGTGCCAGCAGGACAGGGGATAGTAATTCACCCCTCCACTTT.

This clonotype was seen only a few times. This chain uses TRBV28 with TRBJ2-7, with unresolved D. This CDR3 contains 11 residues. Trimming took 5 bases from V and 6 from J, leaving 8 bases between them. Germline loops: CDR1 MDHEN, CDR2 SYDVKM. The CDR3 reads CASSPNREQYF. The DNA of the CDR3 is TGTGCCAGCAGTCCCAATCGCGAGCAGTACTTC.

CDR3 protein: CASSAVGGNYEQYF. The CDR3 nucleotides are TGTGCCAGCAGCGCGGTCGGGGGTAACTACGAGCAGTACTTC. The gene calls are TRBV5-4 and TRBJ2-7; TRBD2 might be the D (6 bases). Trimming pared 4 bases from V and 3 bases from J, leaving 14 bases between. Germline assignment: CDR1 SGHNT and CDR2 YYREEE (reference sequence). The CDR3 is 14 residues long.

V and J are TRBV5-4 and TRBJ1-2; weak D call: TRBD1 (6 bases). Germline CDR1 SGHNT, CDR2 YYREEE (reference sequence). CDR3 length: 13 residues. The V and J ends lost 3 bases and 7 bases respectively, with 13 bases between them. The CDR3 bases are TGTGCCAGCAGCTCGACAGGTCATTCTGGCTACACCTTC. Its protein product is CASSSTGHSGYTF.

This clonotype was counted between two and nine times. The J gene is TRBJ2-7, the V gene TRBV28; D might be TRBD2 (6 bases). CDR3 length equals 16 residues. Germline V gene data show CDR1 as MDHEN and CDR2 as SYDVKM. V was clipped by 6 bases and J by 0 bases, with 18 bases between them. The CDR3 DNA follows: TGTGCCAGCAGGAGCCCAGGGTTAGCGGCCTCCTACGAGCAGTACTTC. This encodes CASRSPGLAASYEQYF.

This clonotype was seen only a few times. This sequence joins TRBV2 and TRBJ1-2, with D possibly TRBD1 on 6 matching bases. Trimming cost V 4 bases and J 3 bases, with 15 bases left between them. CDR3 length: 15 residues. The germline V gene has CDR1 SNHLY and CDR2 FYNNEI. DNA for the CDR3: TGTGCCAGCAGTGCACCCCAGGCAGGGGACTATGGCTACACCTTC. It translates to CASSAPQAGDYGYTF.

This clonotype was observed at least ten times. The chain employs TRBV24-1 and TRBJ2-3; a possible D gene is TRBD1 (6 bases). This CDR3 is built from 15 residues. Germline V gene lookup returns CDR1 KGHDR and CDR2 SFDVKD. The V gene lost 2 bases and the J gene lost 2 bases, with 10 bases spanning the gap. CDR3: CATSDSRTDTDTQYF. The CDR3 nucleotides are TGTGCCACCAGTGATTCTAGGACAGACACAGATACGCAGTATTTT.

The CDR3 reads CSATGLDLGAEQYF. CDR3 sequence (DNA): TGCAGTGCCACCGGACTAGACCTTGGGGCCGAGCAGTACTTC. The J gene is TRBJ2-7, the V gene TRBV20-1; 7 bases align to TRBD2. There are 14 residues in the CDR3. Germline V lookup: CDR1 DFQATT, CDR2 SNEGSKA (reference sequence). V shed 6 bases and J 6 bases; nucleotides not matched to a gene: 14.

The sample holds many counts of this clonotype. CDR3 sequence: CSARGTGYQPQHF. In nucleotides, the CDR3 is TGCAGTGCTAGGGGAACAGGGTATCAGCCCCAGCATTTT. The V gene is TRBV20-1, the J gene TRBJ1-5; TRBD1 might be the D (6 bases). This CDR3 contains 13 residues. Trimming stripped 3 bases from V and 5 bases from J, with 11 bases between. Germline CDR1 is DFQATT and CDR2 is SNEGSKA (reference sequence).

The rearrangement joins TRBV5-1 to TRBJ2-1; D not resolved. Germline-derived CDR1 and CDR2 are SGHRS and YFSETQ. The V end was cut by 5 bases, the J end by 12 bases, with 30 bases between. This CDR3 has 17 amino acids. The DNA for the CDR3 is TGCGCCAGCAGTCTCCGTAGCTCGGTTGACTTTCTAGATGGGCAGTTCTTC. It yields the protein CASSLRSSVDFLDGQFF.

The chain is built from TRBV20-1 and TRBJ2-7; D gene uncertain. Trimming left V 3 bases short and J 0 bases short, with 12 bases between. The CDR3 contains 14 residues. CDR1 and CDR2 from the germline V gene are DFQATT and SNEGSKA (reference sequence). CDR3 nucleotide sequence: TGCAGTGCTAGTGGTGCGAGCTTCTCCTACGAGCAGTACTTC. Protein product: CSASGASFSYEQYF.

On this clonotype: This may be a read error, as it is one base from a much larger clone. V and J are TRBV27 and TRBJ2-7, with TRBD1 as a possible D gene (6 bases). Deletions cut 7 bases from V and 7 bases from J, with 23 bases between. The CDR3 is 15 residues long. Germline V gene sequence: CDR1 MNHEY, CDR2 SMNVEV (reference sequence). The CDR3 DNA reads as TGTGCCAGCACTTCAACCGGGACACCTAGAAAGGAGCAGTACTTC. As protein: CASTSTGTPRKEQYF.

The rearrangement uses TRBV6-5 and TRBJ2-1; 12 bases agree with TRBD2. Per germline, CDR1 MNHEY and CDR2 SVGAGI. J gave up 1 base and V 0 bases, and 19 bases lay outside the gene matches. The CDR3 is 23 amino acids. The CDR3 DNA follows: TGTGCCAGCAGTTACTCTTCCGGACTAGCGGGATCGCAAGCGGGTCCTTCCTACAATGAGCAGTTCTTC. This sequence encodes CASSYSSGLAGSQAGPSYNEQFF.

V and J are TRBV30 and TRBJ1-4; the match to TRBD1 covers 7 bases. Germline V lookup: CDR1 GTSNPN, CDR2 SVGIG (reference sequence). V lost 4 bases and J lost 8; bases outside the gene matches: 7. The CDR3 totals 13 residues. CDR3 region: CAWTGTDWEKLFF. As DNA, the CDR3 is TGTGCCTGGACCGGGACAGATTGGGAAAAACTGTTTTTT. The full variable domain, rest sourced from reference TRBV30 and TRBJ1-4, is SQTIHQWPATLVQPVGSPLSLECTVEGTSNPNLYWYRQAAGRGLQLLFYSVGIGQISSEVPQNLSASRPQDRQFILSSKKLLLSDSGFYLCAWTGTDWEKLFFGSGTQLSVL.

The chain combines TRBV9 with TRBJ2-1; D assignment may be TRBD1 or TRBD2 (5 bases each). V lost 0 bases and J 4 bases, leaving 11 bases between the germline ends. This CDR3 is built from 15 residues. CDR1 is SGDLS and CDR2 is YYNGEE in the germline V gene. In nucleotides, the CDR3 is TGTGCCAGCAGCGTAGTACCGGGACCTTACAATGAGCAGTTCTTC. It specifies CASSVVPGPYNEQFF. The whole variable domain, filled in from reference TRBV9 and TRBJ2-1, reads DSGVTQTPKHLITATGQRVTLRCSPRSGDLSVYWYQQSLDQGLQFLIQYYNGEERAKGNILERFSAQQFPDLHSELNLSSLELGDSALYFCASSVVPGPYNEQFFGPGTRLTVL.

The CDR3 DNA is TGTGCCAGCAGCGAGACAGGGGGCTCAAACACCATATATTTT. Encoded protein: CASSETGGSNTIYF. The V call is TRBV28, the J call TRBJ1-3; 10 positions match TRBD1. Looked up from germline, CDR1 is MDHEN and CDR2 is SYDVKM. The CDR3 consists of 14 residues. Trimming took 6 bases from V and 6 from J; bases not matched to a gene: 5.

In its sample, this clonotype was seen many times. This rearrangement joins TRBV2 to TRBJ1-5, with D hard to call. V was trimmed by 6 bases and J by 3 bases, leaving 9 bases between them. This CDR3 has 13 amino acids. Germline V lookup: CDR1 SNHLY, CDR2 FYNNEI. CDR3: CASSAEYNQPQHF. The CDR3 region has the DNA TGTGCCAGCAGCGCCGAGTACAATCAGCCCCAGCATTTT.

V gene TRBV24-1 combines with J gene TRBJ2-1, with 9 positions matching TRBD1. CDR1 KGHDR and CDR2 SFDVKD come from the germline V gene. With V trimmed by 3 bases and J by 4 bases, 6 bases remained unmatched. CDR3 size: 16 residues. The CDR3 spells CATSDPGTGKYNEQFF. In DNA, the CDR3 is TGTGCCACCAGTGATCCCGGGACAGGGAAATACAATGAGCAGTTCTTC.

The chain couples TRBV10-3 to TRBJ2-7; 8 bases map to TRBD2. The CDR3 totals 17 residues. The V and J ends lost 5 bases and 5 bases, in that order; junction bases with no gene match: 17. From germline, CDR1 is ENHRY and CDR2 SYGVKD. The CDR3 region is CAISTLWKRELGNEQYF. The CDR3 DNA follows: TGTGCCATCAGTACTCTTTGGAAGCGGGAGTTGGGAAACGAGCAGTACTTC.

The chain recombines TRBV19 with TRBJ1-2, with a weak D call TRBD1 (6 bases). Trimming stripped 5 bases from V and 14 bases from J, with 15 bases between. Germline V gene data show CDR1 as LNHDA and CDR2 as SQIVND (reference sequence). The CDR3 is 11 amino acids. CDR3 residues: CASSSGHPLTF. CDR3 in DNA: TGTGCCAGTAGTTCGGGACACCCGTTGACCTTC.

The chain has TRBV6-2 or TRBV6-3 and TRBJ1-3, with D possibly TRBD1 on 5 matching bases. Germline lookup yields CDR1 MNHEY and CDR2 SVGEGT. The CDR3 is 15 amino acids. The ends were cut back, 7 bases at V and 7 bases at J, with 20 bases in the middle. The CDR3 nucleotides read TGTGCCAGCACCGACAGTGTCAACCCGCCGAACACCATATATTTT. It translates to CASTDSVNPPNTIYF.